Shown below are 27 T cell receptor beta chains from a single sample sequenced in a study of blood T cell repertoires in COVID-19. Only in-frame clones appear in the TCRdb table, and some are missing; sequencing was by immunoSEQ multiplex PCR. The top ten hold 6% to 7.5% of the sample, which has under 400,000 clones, roughly 89% seen once. Material for sequencing was peripheral blood. These TCRs come from a man aged 18 to 30 with active or convalescent COVID-19.

The chain has TRBV5-1 and TRBJ2-4; 7 nucleotides line up with TRBD2. Looked up from germline, CDR1 is SGHRS and CDR2 is YFSETQ. V trimming: 0 bases; J trimming: 6 bases; junction bases outside the gene matches: 6. This CDR3 region has 15 residues. The chain's CDR3 is CASSLAGGTGNIQYF. In nucleotides, the CDR3 is TGCGCCAGCAGCTTGGCCGGGGGGACGGGAAACATTCAGTACTTC.

The J gene is TRBJ2-3, the V gene TRBV29-1; tentatively, D is TRBD1 (5 bases). Trimming left V 7 bases short and J 0 bases short, with 11 bases between. From germline, CDR1 is SQVTM and CDR2 ANQGSEA. The CDR3 covers 13 residues. The chain's CDR3 is CSARTGSTDTQYF. The CDR3 bases are TGCAGCGCCCGAACAGGAAGCACAGATACGCAGTATTTT.

The chain carries TRBV4-2 and TRBJ2-7; possibly TRBD2 for D (6 bases). CDR1 is LGHNA and CDR2 is YNFKEQ in the germline V gene. The CDR3 sequence is 14 residues long. Trimming pared 0 bases from V and 3 bases from J, leaving 9 bases between. CDR3 loop: CASSQELALYEQYF. The DNA of the CDR3 is TGTGCCAGCAGCCAAGAACTAGCCCTCTACGAGCAGTACTTC.

The chain has TRBV5-1 and TRBJ2-3; no clear D gene. The V gene lost 2 bases and the J gene lost 1 base, with 8 bases spanning the gap. This CDR3 region has 14 residues. CDR1 and CDR2 from the germline V gene are SGHRS and YFSETQ. The CDR3 DNA reads TGCGCCAGCAGCTTTGCGGCCCGCACAGATACGCAGTATTTT. Translated, it gives CASSFAARTDTQYF.

This chain uses TRBV7-2 with TRBJ1-4, with 8 bases lining up with TRBD1. V shed 5 bases, J shed 2 bases, and the junction held 4 bases outside the gene matches. This CDR3 region has 15 residues. Per the germline V gene, CDR1 is SGHTA and CDR2 is FQGNSA. The CDR3 sequence: CASSVGQGTNEKLFF. The CDR3 DNA sequence: TGTGCCAGCAGCGTCGGACAGGGTACTAATGAAAAACTGTTTTTT.

The chain combines TRBV10-2 with TRBJ1-4, with D uncertain. The CDR3 length is 15 residues. Per germline, CDR1 WSHSY and CDR2 SAAADI. Trimming shortened V by 2 bases and J by 8 bases, and 15 bases separated the two germline ends. CDR3 region: CASSESHPAREKLFF. The CDR3 bases are TGCGCCAGCAGTGAGAGTCACCCCGCTCGGGAAAAACTGTTTTTT.

The chain carries TRBV11-3 and TRBJ2-1, with 8 bases matching TRBD2. This CDR3 has 16 amino acids. The germline V gene encodes CDR1 SGHNT and CDR2 YENEEA. V was pared by 5 bases and J by 3 bases, with 9 bases of the junction left unmatched. CDR3 in amino acids: CASSRLGSGGYNEQFF. CDR3 in DNA: TGTGCCAGCAGCCGATTAGGGAGCGGGGGCTACAATGAGCAGTTCTTC.

This clone was observed once. The rearrangement links TRBV6-2 or TRBV6-3 to TRBJ2-4; 10 nucleotides match TRBD1. The junction had 11 bases not matched to a gene; V was cut back by 6 bases and J by 0 bases. Germline CDR1 is MNHEY and CDR2 is SVGEGT. CDR3 length: 18 amino acids. CDR3 bases: TGTGCCAGCAGCAAAACCCCAGACAGGGGGCTAGCCAAAAACATTCAGTACTTC. Its protein product is CASSKTPDRGLAKNIQYF.

The rearrangement links TRBV6-5 to TRBJ1-5; 9 bases line up with TRBD1. CDR1 is MNHEY, CDR2 SVGAGI, per germline. V dropped 6 bases and J dropped 7; count of bases not matched to a gene: 7. The CDR3 runs 14 residues. The CDR3 DNA reads as TGTGCCAGCAGGACAGGGGGAGGTGGACAGCCCCAGCATTTT. As protein: CASRTGGGGQPQHF.

This chain connects TRBV11-2 to TRBJ1-6, with a possible D match to TRBD1 (6 bases). V gave up 1 base and J gave up 9 bases, with 16 bases separating them. Germline values: CDR1 SGHAT, CDR2 FQNNGV. The CDR3 totals 16 residues. The CDR3 bases are TGTGCCAGCAGCTTAGTGACAGGCTTAATTCGTTCACCCCTCCACTTT. This translates into CASSLVTGLIRSPLHF.

This chain uses TRBV18 with TRBJ1-1; D not resolved. Germline V gene lookup returns CDR1 KGHSH and CDR2 LQKENI. V was clipped by 4 bases and J by 5 bases, with 11 bases between them. The CDR3 runs 13 residues. In nucleotides, the CDR3 is TGTGCCAGCTCACGTCTTGACGGGACTGAAGCTTTCTTT. This sequence encodes CASSRLDGTEAFF.

The CDR3 spells CASRRGGNVFAFF. CDR3 coding DNA: TGTGCCAGCAGGAGGGGGGGGAATGTGTTTGCTTTCTTT. This chain uses TRBV6-5 with TRBJ1-1, with D possibly being TRBD1 (6 bases). CDR3 length: 13 amino acids. Germline lookup yields CDR1 MNHEY and CDR2 SVGAGI. V lost 6 bases, J lost 11 bases, and 19 bases lay in between.

CDR3 DNA sequence: TGTGCCAGCAGCTCTTTGAGCGGCCTCTCCTACAATGAGCAGTTCTTC. Translation gives CASSSLSGLSYNEQFF. This chain joins TRBV7-2 and TRBJ2-1; D is possibly TRBD2 (5 bases). In germline, CDR1 is SGHTA, CDR2 FQGNSA. The CDR3 is 16 residues long. Trimming took off 4 bases at V and 0 bases at J, with 13 bases between the two ends. The full variable domain, its missing parts supplied by reference TRBV7-2 and TRBJ2-1, is GAGVSQSPSNKVTEKGKDVELRCDPISGHTALYWYRQSLGQGLEFLIYFQGNSAPDKSGLPSDRFSAERTGGSVSTLTIQRTQQEDSAVYLCASSSLSGLSYNEQFFGPGTRLTVL.

The chain joins TRBV3-1 (or the pseudogene TRBV3-2) to TRBJ1-2; 7 positions agree with TRBD1. The CDR3 consists of 17 residues. V shed 0 bases and J 5 bases; nucleotides not matched to a gene: 12. CDR1 and CDR2 from the germline V gene are LGHDT and YNNKEL (reference sequence). The CDR3: CASSQEVFDREGYGYTF. CDR3 bases: TGTGCCAGCAGCCAAGAGGTTTTCGACAGGGAAGGGTATGGCTACACCTTC.

The V gene is TRBV3-1 (or the pseudogene TRBV3-2), the J gene TRBJ2-7; D gene ambiguous. V dropped 5 bases and J dropped 4 bases, with 6 bases sitting between them. Germline CDR1 LGHDT, CDR2 YNNKEL (reference sequence). The CDR3 extends over 11 amino acids. The CDR3 protein is CASSSGYEQYF. The CDR3 DNA sequence: TGTGCCAGCAGCTCCGGTTACGAGCAGTACTTC.

The genes are TRBV6-2 or TRBV6-3 and TRBJ2-7, with 11 bases that match TRBD1. The V gene's germline CDR1 is MNHEY and CDR2 SVGEGT. V dropped 5 bases and J dropped 3; count of bases not matched to a gene: 6. The CDR3 length is 15 residues. CDR3: CASSTGTGGFYEQYF. The CDR3 bases are TGTGCCAGCAGTACCGGGACAGGGGGTTTCTACGAGCAGTACTTC.

The rearrangement joins TRBV19 to TRBJ2-3, with 7 bases fitting TRBD2. The length of the CDR3 is 16 residues. Per germline, CDR1 LNHDA and CDR2 SQIVND (reference sequence). V lost 1 base to trimming and J lost 6 bases; unmatched junction nucleotides: 10. In DNA, the CDR3 is TGTGCCAGTAGTATAGGGACCGCGGGAGTGCCGGATACGCAGTATTTT. The encoded protein is CASSIGTAGVPDTQYF. Complete variable domain (other parts from reference TRBV19 and TRBJ2-3): DGGITQSPKYLFRKEGQNVTLSCEQNLNHDAMYWYRQDPGQGLRLIYYSQIVNDFQKGDIAEGYSVSREKKESFPLTVTSAQKNPTAFYLCASSIGTAGVPDTQYFGPGTRLTVL.

The J gene is TRBJ2-3, the V gene TRBV4-2, with 11 positions matching TRBD2. CDR3 size: 18 residues. Germline CDR1 reads LGHNA; CDR2 reads YNFKEQ. V was clipped by 7 bases and J by 6 bases; unmatched bases: 18. The CDR3 DNA reads TGTGCCAGCACGAGTCCCACTCTAGCGGGGGGACCCGGGGATACGCAGTATTTT. This encodes CASTSPTLAGGPGDTQYF.

This clone turned up a few times. The rearrangement joins TRBV28 to TRBJ1-1, with D uncertain. CDR1 and CDR2 (germline): MDHEN, SYDVKM. V was shortened by 3 bases and J by 1 base, with 12 bases between the two germline ends. The length of the CDR3 is 15 residues. The CDR3, as DNA: TGTGCCAGCAGTTTTGATGCTGCGGGGAACACTGAAGCTTTCTTT. This encodes CASSFDAAGNTEAFF.

The V gene is TRBV6-5, the J gene TRBJ2-1; D is possibly TRBD1 (6 bases). Trimming stripped 10 bases from V and 8 bases from J, with 12 bases between. This CDR3 is 11 amino acids long. CDR1 is MNHEY, CDR2 SVGAGI, per germline. CDR3 DNA sequence: TGTGCCACCTCCAGGGGCGATGAGCAGTTCTTC. This sequence encodes CATSRGDEQFF.

The chain is built from TRBV6-6 and TRBJ2-7, with a possible D match to TRBD1 (6 bases). This CDR3 has 14 amino acids. Germline assignment: CDR1 MNHNY and CDR2 SVGAGI (reference sequence). Deletions cut 5 bases from V and 4 bases from J, with 15 bases between. Written as DNA, the CDR3 is TGTGCCAGCAGTCAACCGGGACACAAATACGAGCAGTACTTC. Residues: CASSQPGHKYEQYF.

V and J are TRBV5-6 and TRBJ2-7, with D possibly matching TRBD1 (5 bases). Germline V gene sequence: CDR1 SGHDT, CDR2 YYEEEE. Trimming stripped 4 bases from V and 0 bases from J, with 8 bases between. The CDR3 extends over 13 amino acids. The CDR3 is CASSLRVSYEQYF. CDR3 nucleotides: TGTGCCAGCAGCCTCAGGGTCTCCTACGAGCAGTACTTC.

This rearrangement joins TRBV7-8 to TRBJ2-6; TRBD1 matches at 9 bases. V was pared by 5 bases and J by 2 bases, with 7 bases of the junction left unmatched. This CDR3 contains 17 residues. Germline-derived CDR1 and CDR2 are SGHVS and FQNEAQ. CDR3 coding DNA: TGTGCCAGCAGCCGAGGGACAGGGCTGACTGGGGCCAACGTCCTGACTTTC. Its translation is CASSRGTGLTGANVLTF.

The chain's CDR3 is CASSPRIAGSYNEQFF. The CDR3 DNA follows: TGCGCCAGCAGCCCTAGGATAGCGGGCTCCTACAATGAGCAGTTCTTC. The chain employs TRBV5-1 and TRBJ2-1; 7 nucleotides line up with TRBD2. The CDR3 is 16 residues long. Germline V gives CDR1 SGHRS, CDR2 YFSETQ. With 4 bases clipped from V and 0 bases from J, the junction kept 7 bases outside the gene matches. Complete variable domain (other parts from reference TRBV5-1 and TRBJ2-1): KAGVTQTPRYLIKTRGQQVTLSCSPISGHRSVSWYQQTPGQGLQFLFEYFSETQRNKGNFPGRFSGRQFSNSRSEMNVSTLELGDSALYLCASSPRIAGSYNEQFFGPGTRLTVL.

This clone was observed a handful of times. The V and J genes are TRBV2 and TRBJ2-7; TRBD2 matches 8 bases. Germline CDR1 reads SNHLY; CDR2 reads FYNNEI. The CDR3 length is 15 residues. V lost 2 bases and J lost 2; bases outside the gene matches: 5. CDR3 DNA: TGTGCCAGCAGTGAAAGGACTAGCTGGCCCTACGAGCAGTACTTC. Protein sequence: CASSERTSWPYEQYF.

V gene TRBV4-1 combines with J gene TRBJ1-2; 8 bases agree with TRBD1. The length of the CDR3 is 15 residues. Germline lookup yields CDR1 MGHRA and CDR2 YSYEKL. With 1 base clipped from V and 6 bases from J, the junction kept 7 bases outside the gene matches. The CDR3 region is CASSQGPGQGHGYTF. In DNA form, the CDR3 reads TGCGCCAGCAGCCAAGGACCAGGACAGGGCCATGGCTACACCTTC.

The table lists this clone with a count of one. The rearrangement joins TRBV4-1 to TRBJ2-7; 9 bases align to TRBD1. This CDR3 comprises 16 residues. Trimming took 0 bases from V and 2 from J; bases not matched to a gene: 5. Per the germline V gene, CDR1 is MGHRA and CDR2 is YSYEKL. The CDR3 loop is CASSQDYRDRAYEQYF. CDR3 nucleotides: TGCGCCAGCAGCCAAGATTATCGGGACAGGGCCTACGAGCAGTACTTC.